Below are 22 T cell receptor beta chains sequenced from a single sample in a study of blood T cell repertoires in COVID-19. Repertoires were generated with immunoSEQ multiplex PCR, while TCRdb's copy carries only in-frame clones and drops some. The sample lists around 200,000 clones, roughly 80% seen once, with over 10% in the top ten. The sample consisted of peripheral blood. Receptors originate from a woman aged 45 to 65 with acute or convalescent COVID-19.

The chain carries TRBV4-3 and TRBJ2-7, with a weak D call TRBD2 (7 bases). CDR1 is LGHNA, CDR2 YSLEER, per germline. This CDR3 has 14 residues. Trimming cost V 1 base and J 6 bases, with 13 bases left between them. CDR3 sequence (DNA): TGCGCCAGCAGCCAAGGGGTAGGGGGGGGCGAGCAGTACTTC. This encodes CASSQGVGGGEQYF.

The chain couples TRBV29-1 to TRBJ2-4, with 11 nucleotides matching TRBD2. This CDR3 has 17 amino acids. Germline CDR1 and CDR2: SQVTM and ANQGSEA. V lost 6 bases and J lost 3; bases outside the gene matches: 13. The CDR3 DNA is TGCAGCGTCCACGACTGGCTAGCGGGAGGTGGCAAAAACATTCAGTACTTC. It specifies CSVHDWLAGGGKNIQYF.

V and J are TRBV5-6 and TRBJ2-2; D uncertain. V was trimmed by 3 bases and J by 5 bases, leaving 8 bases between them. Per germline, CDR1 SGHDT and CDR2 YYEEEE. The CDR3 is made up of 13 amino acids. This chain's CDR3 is CASSSVRTGELFF. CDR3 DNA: TGTGCCAGCAGCTCCGTGAGGACCGGGGAGCTGTTTTTT.

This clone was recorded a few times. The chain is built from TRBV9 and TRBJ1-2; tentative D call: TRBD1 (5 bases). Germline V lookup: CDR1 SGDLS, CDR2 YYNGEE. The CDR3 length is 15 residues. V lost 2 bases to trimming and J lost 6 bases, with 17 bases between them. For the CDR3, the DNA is TGTGCCAGCAGCGTTGGTGGGCAGGGTGGGAATGGCTACACCTTC. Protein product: CASSVGGQGGNGYTF.

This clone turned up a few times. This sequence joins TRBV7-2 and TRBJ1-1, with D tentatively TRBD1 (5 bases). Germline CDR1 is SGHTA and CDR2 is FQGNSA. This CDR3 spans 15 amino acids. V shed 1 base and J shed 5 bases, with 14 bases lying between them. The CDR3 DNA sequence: TGTGCCAGCAGCTTAGAGGCAGGGTTTTATACTGAAGCTTTCTTT. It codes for CASSLEAGFYTEAFF. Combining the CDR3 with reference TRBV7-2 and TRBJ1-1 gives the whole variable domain GAGVSQSPSNKVTEKGKDVELRCDPISGHTALYWYRQSLGQGLEFLIYFQGNSAPDKSGLPSDRFSAERTGGSVSTLTIQRTQQEDSAVYLCASSLEAGFYTEAFFGQGTRLTVV.

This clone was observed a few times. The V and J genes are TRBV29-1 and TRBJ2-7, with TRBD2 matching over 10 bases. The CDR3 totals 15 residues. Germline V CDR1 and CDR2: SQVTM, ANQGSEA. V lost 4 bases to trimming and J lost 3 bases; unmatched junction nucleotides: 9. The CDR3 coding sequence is TGCAGCGTTGCCCTGACTAGCGGGTTTCTCTACGAGCAGTACTTC. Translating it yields CSVALTSGFLYEQYF.

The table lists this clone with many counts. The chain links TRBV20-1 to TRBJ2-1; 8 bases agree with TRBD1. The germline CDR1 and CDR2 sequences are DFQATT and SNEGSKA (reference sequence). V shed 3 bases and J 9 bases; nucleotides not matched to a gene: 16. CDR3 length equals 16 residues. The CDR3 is CSASPGGTGKQGEQFF. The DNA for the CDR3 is TGCAGTGCTAGTCCTGGCGGGACAGGTAAACAGGGTGAGCAGTTCTTC.

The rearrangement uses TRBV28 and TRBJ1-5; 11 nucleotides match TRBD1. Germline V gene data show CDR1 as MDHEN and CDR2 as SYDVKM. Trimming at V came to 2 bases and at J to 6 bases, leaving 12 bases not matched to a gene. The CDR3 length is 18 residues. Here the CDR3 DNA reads TGTGCCAGCAGTTTACCCTCGCGGGACAGGGGGTTTACTCAGCCCCAGCATTTT. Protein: CASSLPSRDRGFTQPQHF.

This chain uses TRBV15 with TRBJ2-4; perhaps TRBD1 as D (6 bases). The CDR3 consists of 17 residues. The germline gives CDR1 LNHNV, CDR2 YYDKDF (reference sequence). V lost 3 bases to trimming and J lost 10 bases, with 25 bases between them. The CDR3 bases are TGTGCCACCAGCAGTGGGGGTTCACCGGGACAAGACGCGATTCAGTACTTC. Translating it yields CATSSGGSPGQDAIQYF. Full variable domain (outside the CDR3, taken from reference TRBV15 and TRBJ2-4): DAMVIQNPRYQVTQFGKPVTLSCSQTLNHNVMYWYQQKSSQAPKLLFHYYDKDFNNEADTPDNFQSRRPNTSFCFLDIRSPGLGDTAMYLCATSSGGSPGQDAIQYFGAGTRLSVL.

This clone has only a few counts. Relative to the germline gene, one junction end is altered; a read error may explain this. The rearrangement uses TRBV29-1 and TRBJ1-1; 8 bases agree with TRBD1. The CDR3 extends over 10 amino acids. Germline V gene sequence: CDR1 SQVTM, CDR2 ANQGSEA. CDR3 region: CSVGTVTGGF. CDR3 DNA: TGCAGCGTGGGGACCGTAACAGGGGGTTTT.

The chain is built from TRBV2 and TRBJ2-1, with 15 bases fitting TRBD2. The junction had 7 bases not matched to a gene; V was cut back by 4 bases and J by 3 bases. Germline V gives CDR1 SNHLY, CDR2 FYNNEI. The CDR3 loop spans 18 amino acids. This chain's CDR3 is CASSGTSGGAAFYNEQFF. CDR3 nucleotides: TGTGCCAGCAGTGGGACTAGCGGGGGGGCGGCGTTCTACAATGAGCAGTTCTTC.

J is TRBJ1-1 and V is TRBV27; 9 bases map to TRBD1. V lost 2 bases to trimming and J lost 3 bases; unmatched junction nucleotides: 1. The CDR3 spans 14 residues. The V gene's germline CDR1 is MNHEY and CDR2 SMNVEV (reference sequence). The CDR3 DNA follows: TGTGCCAGCAGTTTAACAGGGGGCTACACTGAAGCTTTCTTT. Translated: CASSLTGGYTEAFF.

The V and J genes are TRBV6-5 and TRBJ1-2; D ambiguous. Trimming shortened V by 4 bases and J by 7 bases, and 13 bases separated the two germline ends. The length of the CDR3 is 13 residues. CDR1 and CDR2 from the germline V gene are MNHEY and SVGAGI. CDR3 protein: CASSSGPGSGYTF. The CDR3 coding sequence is TGTGCCAGCAGTTCCGGCCCCGGGTCTGGCTACACCTTC.

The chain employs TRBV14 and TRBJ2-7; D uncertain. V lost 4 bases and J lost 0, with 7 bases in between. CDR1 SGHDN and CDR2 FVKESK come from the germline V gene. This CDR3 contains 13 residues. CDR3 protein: CASSPGSSYEQYF. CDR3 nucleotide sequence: TGTGCCAGCAGCCCTGGTAGCTCCTACGAGCAGTACTTC.

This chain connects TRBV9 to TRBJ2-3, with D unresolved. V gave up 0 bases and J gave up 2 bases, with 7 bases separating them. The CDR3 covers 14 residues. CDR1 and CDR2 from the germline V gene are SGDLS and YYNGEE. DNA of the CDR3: TGTGCCAGCAGCGTAGCAGGCTTCACAGATACGCAGTATTTT. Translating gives CASSVAGFTDTQYF.

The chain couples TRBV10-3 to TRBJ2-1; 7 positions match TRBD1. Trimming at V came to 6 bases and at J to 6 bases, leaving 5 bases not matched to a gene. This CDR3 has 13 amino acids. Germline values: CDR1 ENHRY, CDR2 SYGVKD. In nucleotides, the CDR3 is TGTGCCATCAGGGAGACAGGGAGCAATGAGCAGTTCTTC. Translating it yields CAIRETGSNEQFF.

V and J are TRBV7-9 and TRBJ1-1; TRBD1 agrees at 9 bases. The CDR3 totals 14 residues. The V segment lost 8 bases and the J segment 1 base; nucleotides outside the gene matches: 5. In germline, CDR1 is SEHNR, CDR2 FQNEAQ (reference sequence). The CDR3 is CASGRTGENTEAFF. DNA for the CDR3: TGTGCCAGCGGAAGGACAGGGGAGAACACTGAAGCTTTCTTT. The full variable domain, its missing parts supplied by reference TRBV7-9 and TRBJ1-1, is DTGVSQNPRHKITKRGQNVTFRCDPISEHNRLYWYRQTLGQGPEFLTYFQNEAQLEKSRLLSDRFSAERPKGSFSTLEIQRTEQGDSAMYLCASGRTGENTEAFFGQGTRLTVV.

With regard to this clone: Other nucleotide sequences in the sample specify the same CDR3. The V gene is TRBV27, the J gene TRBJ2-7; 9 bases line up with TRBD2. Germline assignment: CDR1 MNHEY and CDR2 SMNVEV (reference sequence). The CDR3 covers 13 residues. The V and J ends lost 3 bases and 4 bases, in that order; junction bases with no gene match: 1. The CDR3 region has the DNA TGTGCCAGCAGTTTTAGCGGGGGATACGAGCAGTACTTC. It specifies CASSFSGGYEQYF.

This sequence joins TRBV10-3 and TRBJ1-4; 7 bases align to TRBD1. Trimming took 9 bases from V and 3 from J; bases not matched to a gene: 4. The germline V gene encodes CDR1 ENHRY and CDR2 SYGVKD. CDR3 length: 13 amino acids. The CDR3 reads CAIQGSANEKLFF. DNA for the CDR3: TGTGCCATACAGGGGAGTGCTAATGAAAAACTGTTTTTT.

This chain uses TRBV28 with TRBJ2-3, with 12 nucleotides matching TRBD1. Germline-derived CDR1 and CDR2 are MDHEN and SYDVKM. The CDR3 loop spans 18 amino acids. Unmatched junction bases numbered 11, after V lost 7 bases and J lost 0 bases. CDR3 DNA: TGTGCCAGCAAACGGTCAGGGACAGGGGGCTTTAGCACAGATACGCAGTATTTT. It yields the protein CASKRSGTGGFSTDTQYF.

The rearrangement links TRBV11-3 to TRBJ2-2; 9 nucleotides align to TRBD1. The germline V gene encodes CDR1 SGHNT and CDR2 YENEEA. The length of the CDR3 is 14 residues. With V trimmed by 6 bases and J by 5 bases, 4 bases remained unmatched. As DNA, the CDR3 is TGTGCCAGCAGTCAAGACAGGGGGACCGGGGAGCTGTTTTTT. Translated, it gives CASSQDRGTGELFF.

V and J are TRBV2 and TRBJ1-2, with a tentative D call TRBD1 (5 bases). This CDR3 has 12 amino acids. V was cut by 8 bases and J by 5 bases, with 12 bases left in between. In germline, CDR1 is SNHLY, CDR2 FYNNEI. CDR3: CASGLGGYGYTF. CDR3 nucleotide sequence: TGTGCCAGCGGCCTTGGGGGGTATGGCTACACCTTC.